This TCR beta chain was obtained from a study of Graves' ophthalmopathy and Graves' hyperthyroidism. Study observations and caveats: The blood repertoire also included most expanded thyroid clonotypes above 0.001 frequency.

To note about this clonotype: Its specificity is not known.

Investigators amplified TCR beta CDR3 regions from RNA transcripts. RT-PCR was first run with HTBI primers, then multiplex PCR in a second round. In TCRdb, the multiplex PCR reads were re-called with MiXCR into one record per CDR3 protein. Counted here are about 740,000 distinct CDR3 sequences, roughly two fifths occurring once; the ten biggest clones make up 44%. CDR1 and CDR2 from the germline V gene are SGHTA and FQGNSA. The CDR3 loop spans 18 amino acids. V lost 5 bases to trimming and J lost 4 bases; unmatched junction nucleotides: 16. The chain joins TRBV7-2 to TRBJ2-7; TRBD2 aligns across 11 bases. This receptor was taken from an adult man with Graves' ophthalmopathy. The sequenced material came from peripheral blood. In DNA form, the CDR3 reads TGTGCCAGCAGCAGCTCTATGGGGACTAGCGGCTTCGTTTACGAGCAGTACGTC. This encodes CASSSSMGTSGFVYEQYV.